The 5 T cell receptor beta chains presented below share a single source sample, sequenced in a study of identical twins. TCRdb re-called the 5' RACE reads with MiXCR, one entry per CDR3 protein. The table records roughly 250,000 distinct CDR3 sequences, 6% to 8.5% of them present only once. This same sample was also part of a study on yellow fever vaccine responses in identical twins.

The specimen was CD8+ T cells sorted from blood. These receptors were taken from a young woman in good health.

The chain is built from TRBV10-3 and TRBJ2-2, with a weak D call TRBD1 (6 bases). The length of the CDR3 is 15 residues. The germline gives CDR1 ENHRY, CDR2 SYGVKD. The V end was cut by 3 bases, the J end by 3 bases, with 11 bases between. The CDR3 sequence is CAISEGQGHTGELFF. The CDR3, as DNA: TGTGCCATCAGTGAAGGGCAGGGGCACACCGGGGAGCTGTTTTTT.

This clonotype occurred a few times. J is TRBJ1-1 and V is TRBV3-1; D is unclear. V lost 1 base, J lost 8 bases, and 11 bases lay in between. Germline V lookup: CDR1 LGHDT, CDR2 YNNKEL (reference sequence). CDR3 length equals 13 residues. For the CDR3, the DNA is TGTGCCAGCAGCCAAGTAGGGTTCGGCGAAGCTTTCTTT. Its protein product is CASSQVGFGEAFF.

This clonotype appeared many times. The CDR3 sequence is CASSSGQLVEQYF. The DNA for the CDR3 is TGTGCCAGCAGTTCCGGACAGCTCGTCGAGCAGTACTTC. The chain combines TRBV28 with TRBJ2-7; TRBD1 might be the D (6 bases). This CDR3 comprises 13 residues. Per germline, CDR1 MDHEN and CDR2 SYDVKM. V lost 4 bases to trimming and J lost 6 bases, with 13 bases between them.

The chain links TRBV7-9 to TRBJ2-7; possibly TRBD2 for D (5 bases). Germline values: CDR1 SEHNR, CDR2 FQNEAQ (reference sequence). V was shortened by 1 base and J by 4 bases, with 17 bases between the two germline ends. CDR3 length: 16 residues. The CDR3 bases are TGTGCCAGCAGCTTAGGACTCGGAGGACCGTGGTACGAGCAGTACTTC. This translates into CASSLGLGGPWYEQYF.

The gene calls are TRBV12-3 or TRBV12-4 and TRBJ2-2, with a tentative D call TRBD2 (5 bases). This CDR3 region has 14 residues. Trimming stripped 6 bases from V and 4 bases from J, with 12 bases between. The CDR3 sequence is CASRQLGSTGELFF. CDR3 sequence (DNA): TGTGCCAGCAGGCAACTAGGAAGCACCGGGGAGCTGTTTTTT.